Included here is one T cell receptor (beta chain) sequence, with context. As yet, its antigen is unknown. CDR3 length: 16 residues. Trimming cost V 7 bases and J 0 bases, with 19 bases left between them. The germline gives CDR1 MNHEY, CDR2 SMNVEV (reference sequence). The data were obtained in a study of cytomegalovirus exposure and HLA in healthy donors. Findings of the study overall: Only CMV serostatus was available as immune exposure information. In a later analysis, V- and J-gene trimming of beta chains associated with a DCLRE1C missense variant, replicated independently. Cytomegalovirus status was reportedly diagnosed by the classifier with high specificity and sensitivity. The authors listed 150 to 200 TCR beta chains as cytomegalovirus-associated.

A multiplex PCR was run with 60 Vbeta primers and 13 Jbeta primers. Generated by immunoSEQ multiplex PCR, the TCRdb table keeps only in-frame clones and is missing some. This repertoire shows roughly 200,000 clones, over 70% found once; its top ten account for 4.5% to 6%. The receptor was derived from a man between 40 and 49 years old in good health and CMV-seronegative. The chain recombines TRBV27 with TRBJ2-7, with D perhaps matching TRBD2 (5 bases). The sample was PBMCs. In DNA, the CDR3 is TGTGCCAGCACTAGGGAGAAAATCTTGCCCTCCTACGAGCAGTACTTC. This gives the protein CASTREKILPSYEQYF.